This TCR beta chain was retrieved from a study of cytomegalovirus exposure and HLA in healthy donors. The study's findings and limits: Analysis performed later found 16,000 or so TCR beta sequences associated with HLA alleles at 0.05 false discovery rate.

V gave up 0 bases and J gave up 1 base; unmatched junction bases: 8. CDR1 and CDR2 (germline): GTSNPN, SVGIG (reference sequence). The CDR3 covers 16 residues. As for this clone: The antigen is undetermined.

The primer mix had 60 Vbeta and 13 Jbeta primers. Generated by immunoSEQ multiplex PCR, the TCRdb table keeps only in-frame clones and is missing some. In the table there are about 120,000 clones, about 83% of which are singletons. The clonotype comes from a woman in her thirties or forties in good health and CMV-seropositive. The genes are TRBV30 and TRBJ2-5; TRBD2 matches at 7 bases. The source material was PBMCs. The CDR3 sequence: CAWSVGSSSGQETQYF. DNA for the CDR3: TGTGCCTGGAGTGTAGGGAGTTCTAGCGGCCAAGAGACCCAGTACTTC.